This T cell receptor beta chain was sequenced during a study of glioma-infiltrating T cells after dendritic cell vaccination. As for the study in general: Between the early 2000s and the early 2010s, patients got autologous tumor lysate-pulsed dendritic cell vaccines.

Germline loops: CDR1 SEHNR, CDR2 FQNEAQ (reference sequence). This CDR3 region has 13 residues. Unmatched junction bases numbered 4, after V lost 5 bases and J lost 8 bases. Time point in this sample: after dendritic cell vaccination, including at tumor progression/relapse. Using immunoSEQ multiplex PCR, the repertoire was profiled, and TCRdb retains in-frame clones only, with some absent. In the table there are about 100,000 clones, about 85% of which are singletons. The chain has TRBV7-9 and TRBJ2-1; 9 nucleotides match TRBD2. The sequencing used blood, collected after dendritic cell vaccination. The TCR sequence derives from a human donor with glioblastoma. In nucleotides, the CDR3 is TGTGCCAGCAGCCTCGAGCGGGGGGATGAGCAGTTCTTC. Its translation: CASSLERGDEQFF.